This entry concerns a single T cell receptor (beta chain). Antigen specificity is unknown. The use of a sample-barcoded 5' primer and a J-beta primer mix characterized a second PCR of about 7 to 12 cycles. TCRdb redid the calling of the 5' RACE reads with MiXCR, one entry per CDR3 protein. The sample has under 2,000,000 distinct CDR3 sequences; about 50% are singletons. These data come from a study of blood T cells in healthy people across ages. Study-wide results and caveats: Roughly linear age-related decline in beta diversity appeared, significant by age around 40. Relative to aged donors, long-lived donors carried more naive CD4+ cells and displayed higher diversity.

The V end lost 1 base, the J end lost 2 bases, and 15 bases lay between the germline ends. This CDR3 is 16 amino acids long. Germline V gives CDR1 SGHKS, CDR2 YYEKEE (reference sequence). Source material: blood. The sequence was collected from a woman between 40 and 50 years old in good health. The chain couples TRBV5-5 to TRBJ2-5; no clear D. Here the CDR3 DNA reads TGTGCCAGCAGCTTGTTTTTCCCAGCCGGTCAAGAGACCCAGTACTTC. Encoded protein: CASSLFFPAGQETQYF.